This TCR beta chain is from a study of T cells in localized non-small cell lung cancer. Points from the study as a whole: Turning up in adjacent lung were a median about 56 of the top 100 tumor clones.

The CDR3 runs to 13 residues. V lost 1 base and J lost 3, with 6 bases in between. Looked up from germline, CDR1 is SGHVS and CDR2 is FNYEAQ. TCRdb keeps only in-frame clones here, not all; method: immunoSEQ multiplex PCR. The table has some 9,500 clones, 90% seen once. Comment on this clone: What it binds is unknown.

Sequencing was performed on peripheral blood, taken before any cancer treatment. The chain uses TRBV7-6 and TRBJ1-1, with D hard to call. The clonotype originates from a male donor at least 60 years old with stage III squamous cell lung carcinoma. The CDR3 sequence is CASSLGWDTEAFF. The CDR3 region has the DNA TGTGCCAGCAGCTTAGGATGGGACACTGAAGCTTTCTTT.